A single sample gave rise to the 26 T cell receptor beta chains below, sequenced in a study of cytomegalovirus exposure and HLA in healthy donors. Primers: 60 Vbeta forward and 13 Jbeta reverse. Profiling relied on immunoSEQ multiplex PCR, and the TCRdb table lists in-frame clones only, not all of them. The table shows about 150,000 clones, with 70% to 80% occurring only once. The specimen sequenced was PBMCs. The receptor set was obtained from a male donor in good health and CMV-seronegative.

This clone occurred once. The chain joins TRBV4-3 to TRBJ1-4; D not certain. Germline CDR1 and CDR2: LGHNA and YSLEER. CDR3 length: 18 residues. Trimming removed 0 bases from V and 0 bases from J, with 14 bases in between. Here the CDR3 DNA reads TGCGCCAGCAGCCAAGACCCTCCTGAGGCGGCAACTAATGAAAAACTGTTTTTT. Protein sequence: CASSQDPPEAATNEKLFF.

V and J are TRBV5-1 and TRBJ2-2; 16 bases are shared with TRBD2. The V gene end was trimmed by 4 bases and the J gene end by 6 bases; junction bases not matched to a gene: 3. CDR3 length: 16 residues. Germline CDR1 is SGHRS and CDR2 is YFSETQ. Here the CDR3 DNA reads TGCGCCAGCAGCCTGGGACTAGCGGGAGGGGCCGGGGAGCTGTTTTTT. Its translation: CASSLGLAGGAGELFF.

This clone is a singleton in its sample. J is TRBJ1-1 and V is TRBV29-1; a possible D gene is TRBD1 (5 bases). The V gene's germline CDR1 is SQVTM and CDR2 ANQGSEA. This CDR3 has 13 amino acids. V lost 4 bases and J 4 bases, leaving 13 bases between the germline ends. CDR3 DNA sequence: TGCAGCGTTGGGGGCAGGGCAATCACTGAAGCTTTCTTT. Protein: CSVGGRAITEAFF.

The rearrangement joins TRBV10-3 to TRBJ1-2, with TRBD1 as a possible D gene (6 bases). CDR1 ENHRY and CDR2 SYGVKD come from the germline V gene. The CDR3 spans 14 residues. V was shortened by 5 bases and J by 4 bases, with 14 bases between the two germline ends. The CDR3 here is CAISRGDNSYGYTF. Here the CDR3 DNA reads TGTGCCATCAGTAGAGGGGACAATAGCTATGGCTACACCTTC.

The chain carries TRBV7-9 and TRBJ2-7; 10 bases agree with TRBD2. Germline V gene sequence: CDR1 SEHNR, CDR2 FQNEAQ (reference sequence). With 1 base clipped from V and 3 bases from J, the junction kept 3 bases outside the gene matches. The length of the CDR3 is 15 residues. The CDR3 protein is CASSLDVAGGYEQYF. In DNA form, the CDR3 reads TGTGCCAGCAGCTTAGACGTAGCGGGGGGCTACGAGCAGTACTTC. The whole variable domain, remainder taken from reference TRBV7-9 and TRBJ2-7, is DTGVSQNPRHKITKRGQNVTFRCDPISEHNRLYWYRQTLGQGPEFLTYFQNEAQLEKSRLLSDRFSAERPKGSFSTLEIQRTEQGDSAMYLCASSLDVAGGYEQYFGPGTRLTVT.

The chain employs TRBV13 and TRBJ1-1, with 8 bases matching TRBD1. CDR1 and CDR2 from the germline V gene are PRHDT and FYEKMQ (reference sequence). J was trimmed by 0 bases and V by 1 base; bases with no gene match: 7. This CDR3 has 17 amino acids. In DNA form, the CDR3 reads TGTGCCAGCAGCTTAGAAAGCGCGGACAGGGTGAACACTGAAGCTTTCTTT. Protein sequence: CASSLESADRVNTEAFF.

The genes are TRBV30 and TRBJ2-1; the D gene is possibly TRBD2 (5 bases). Trimming removed 8 bases from V and 5 bases from J, with 16 bases in between. The CDR3 runs 13 residues. From germline, CDR1 is GTSNPN and CDR2 SVGIG (reference sequence). CDR3 region: CAGTTRDNNEQFF. The CDR3 DNA sequence: TGTGCCGGTACTACACGGGATAACAATGAGCAGTTCTTC. Full variable domain (remainder filled in from reference TRBV30 and TRBJ2-1): SQTIHQWPATLVQPVGSPLSLECTVEGTSNPNLYWYRQAAGRGLQLLFYSVGIGQISSEVPQNLSASRPQDRQFILSSKKLLLSDSGFYLCAGTTRDNNEQFFGPGTRLTVL.

The chain links TRBV4-1 to TRBJ2-2; D perhaps matches TRBD2 (6 bases). V dropped 0 bases and J dropped 5 bases, with 13 bases sitting between them. Looked up from germline, CDR1 is MGHRA and CDR2 is YSYEKL. This CDR3 contains 16 residues. In DNA form, the CDR3 reads TGCGCCAGCAGCCAAGATTTCCCGGCGGGGACCGGGGAGCTGTTTTTT. Residues: CASSQDFPAGTGELFF.

The chain has TRBV5-1 and TRBJ2-3; TRBD2 aligns across 13 bases. CDR1 and CDR2 from the germline V gene are SGHRS and YFSETQ. The CDR3 extends over 15 amino acids. The ends lost 2 bases at V and 4 bases at J; junction bases unmatched: 1. CDR3 amino acids: CASSLLAGGADTQYF. The CDR3 nucleotides read TGCGCCAGCAGCTTACTAGCGGGAGGGGCAGATACGCAGTATTTT. Based on the CDR3 plus reference TRBV5-1 and TRBJ2-3, the full variable domain is KAGVTQTPRYLIKTRGQQVTLSCSPISGHRSVSWYQQTPGQGLQFLFEYFSETQRNKGNFPGRFSGRQFSNSRSEMNVSTLELGDSALYLCASSLLAGGADTQYFGPGTRLTVL.

The chain employs TRBV2 and TRBJ2-1; a possible D gene is TRBD2 (6 bases). Trimming cost V 4 bases and J 2 bases, with 12 bases left between them. The CDR3 extends over 15 amino acids. Germline assignment: CDR1 SNHLY and CDR2 FYNNEI. The CDR3 nucleotides read TGTGCCAGCAGTGGAGGGCGGGGCCCCTACAATGAGCAGTTCTTC. This translates into CASSGGRGPYNEQFF.

CDR3 sequence (DNA): TGTGCCAGCAGCGACCAACTAGCGGGGGAGCAGTTCTTC. Its translation: CASSDQLAGEQFF. The rearrangement uses TRBV11-3 and TRBJ2-1; 10 positions agree with TRBD2. The junction had 5 bases not matched to a gene; V was cut back by 5 bases and J by 10 bases. CDR3 length: 13 amino acids. From germline, CDR1 is SGHNT and CDR2 YENEEA. Supplemented by reference TRBV11-3 and TRBJ2-1, the full variable domain reads EAGVVQSPRYKIIEKKQPVAFWCNPISGHNTLYWYLQNLGQGPELLIRYENEEAVDDSQLPKDRFSAERLKGVDSTLKIQPAELGDSAVYLCASSDQLAGEQFFGPGTRLTVL.

This chain joins TRBV5-1 and TRBJ2-7; TRBD2 aligns across 7 bases. J was trimmed by 2 bases and V by 4 bases; bases with no gene match: 9. The germline CDR1 and CDR2 sequences are SGHRS and YFSETQ. This CDR3 is built from 15 residues. The CDR3 spells CASSRDTGTTYEQYF. CDR3 sequence (DNA): TGCGCCAGCAGCCGCGACACCGGGACTACCTACGAGCAGTACTTC.

The chain is built from TRBV5-6 and TRBJ2-3, with D tentatively TRBD2 (6 bases). Between the trimmed V and J ends, which lost 2 bases and 6 bases, there was a span of 16 bases. CDR1 is SGHDT, CDR2 YYEEEE, per germline. This CDR3 is built from 15 residues. The chain's CDR3 is CASSFWDSDPDTQYF. The DNA for the CDR3 is TGTGCCAGCAGCTTTTGGGACTCCGATCCCGATACGCAGTATTTT.

The CDR3 loop is CASSVLGTTTYNEQFF. In DNA, the CDR3 is TGTGCCAGCAGCGTGTTGGGGACAACGACCTACAATGAGCAGTTCTTC. The V and J genes are TRBV9 and TRBJ2-1, with D perhaps matching TRBD1 (6 bases). The CDR3 totals 16 residues. The V end lost 2 bases, the J end lost 2 bases, and 14 bases lay between the germline ends. Germline V gene sequence: CDR1 SGDLS, CDR2 YYNGEE.

The rearrangement uses TRBV28 and TRBJ1-4, with 11 bases matching TRBD1. J lost 5 bases, V lost 8 bases, and 7 bases had no gene match. CDR3 length: 15 residues. CDR1 is MDHEN, CDR2 SYDVKM, per germline. The CDR3 here is CASGHGTGGNEKLFF. In DNA form, the CDR3 reads TGTGCCAGCGGCCACGGGACAGGGGGGAATGAAAAACTGTTTTTT.

The chain recombines TRBV9 with TRBJ1-1, with D possibly TRBD1 on 6 matching bases. The CDR3 length is 15 residues. Per the germline V gene, CDR1 is SGDLS and CDR2 is YYNGEE. Between the trimmed V and J ends, which lost 2 bases and 4 bases, there was a span of 15 bases. In DNA, the CDR3 is TGTGCCAGCAGCGTTGGGGCAGGGGCGGTCACTGAAGCTTTCTTT. It yields the protein CASSVGAGAVTEAFF.

The rearrangement uses TRBV9 and TRBJ1-2; unclear D gene. Germline CDR1 reads SGDLS; CDR2 reads YYNGEE. V lost 0 bases to trimming and J lost 3 bases, with 21 bases between them. The CDR3 length is 18 residues. CDR3 nucleotides: TGTGCCAGCAGCGTAGTGGGTGGTGTCGGCAGCGCCGACTATGGCTACACCTTC. Translated: CASSVVGGVGSADYGYTF.

V gene TRBV27 combines with J gene TRBJ2-1; 13 nucleotides agree with TRBD2. CDR1 and CDR2 (germline): MNHEY, SMNVEV (reference sequence). With 3 bases clipped from V and 8 bases from J, the junction kept 13 bases outside the gene matches. The CDR3 contains 18 residues. DNA for the CDR3: TGTGCCAGCAGTTTCGTCGCCCGGACTAGCGGGAGTAGATATGAGCAGTTCTTC. This sequence encodes CASSFVARTSGSRYEQFF.

The chain uses TRBV28 and TRBJ2-7, with TRBD2 matching 9 bases. The CDR3 contains 16 residues. V trimming: 1 base; J trimming: 6 bases; junction bases outside the gene matches: 10. CDR1 and CDR2 from the germline V gene are MDHEN and SYDVKM. CDR3 DNA sequence: TGTGCCAGCAGTTTATTACCCCCTGCGGGAGGGGGCGAGCAGTACTTC. The encoded protein is CASSLLPPAGGGEQYF.

The rearrangement uses TRBV5-6 and TRBJ1-4; D not resolved. The germline CDR1 and CDR2 sequences are SGHDT and YYEEEE. V was pared by 4 bases and J by 5 bases, with 9 bases between. CDR3 length: 13 residues. CDR3 sequence (DNA): TGTGCCAGCAGCCGAGACGGGAATGAAAAACTGTTTTTT. Encoded protein: CASSRDGNEKLFF.

CDR3 sequence: CASSQRVMGTNNEQFF. For the CDR3, the DNA is TGTGCCAGCAGCCAACGAGTAATGGGGACTAACAATGAGCAGTTCTTC. The gene calls are TRBV4-2 and TRBJ2-1; 7 bases map to TRBD2. Germline lookup yields CDR1 LGHNA and CDR2 YNFKEQ. The CDR3 length is 16 residues. V shed 2 bases and J 5 bases; nucleotides not matched to a gene: 9.

V gene TRBV11-2 combines with J gene TRBJ2-5; D gene unclear. V was trimmed by 3 bases and J by 1 base, leaving 6 bases between them. There are 13 residues in the CDR3. The germline CDR1 and CDR2 sequences are SGHAT and FQNNGV. The CDR3 loop reads CASSLTLQETQYF. The CDR3 region has the DNA TGTGCCAGCAGCTTGACTCTCCAAGAGACCCAGTACTTC.

Notes on this clone: A junction boundary mismatches the germline segment, possibly from a read error. This chain connects TRBV7-7 to TRBJ2-6; D is unclear. The germline V gene has CDR1 SSHAT and CDR2 FNYEAQ (reference sequence). This CDR3 contains 16 residues. The CDR3 bases are TGTGCTAGCAGCCCTATCGGGTTGGCTGGGGCCAACGTCCTGACTTTC. It translates to CASSPIGLAGANVLTF.

This sequence joins TRBV19 and TRBJ1-5; no clear D. The length of the CDR3 is 12 residues. Germline V gives CDR1 LNHDA, CDR2 SQIVND (reference sequence). V was pared by 7 bases and J by 3 bases, with 7 bases between. This CDR3 reads CASTDYNQPQHF. The CDR3, as DNA: TGTGCCAGTACCGACTACAATCAGCCCCAGCATTTT.

The chain links TRBV7-2 to TRBJ2-1; the match to TRBD2 covers 8 bases. CDR3 length equals 13 residues. Germline V gene sequence: CDR1 SGHTA, CDR2 FQGNSA. V shed 5 bases, J shed 15 bases, and the junction held 12 bases outside the gene matches. The CDR3 DNA is TGTGCCAGCAGCGAAGATACCGGGACTAGACGGTTCTTC. This encodes CASSEDTGTRRFF. The variable domain in full, with the rest retrieved from reference TRBV7-2 and TRBJ2-1, is GAGVSQSPSNKVTEKGKDVELRCDPISGHTALYWYRQSLGQGLEFLIYFQGNSAPDKSGLPSDRFSAERTGGSVSTLTIQRTQQEDSAVYLCASSEDTGTRRFFGPGTRLTVL.

The CDR3, as DNA: TGTGCCAGCAGCTTGGTTTGGGACAGCCAAGAGACCCAGTACTTC. Protein: CASSLVWDSQETQYF. The gene calls are TRBV5-6 and TRBJ2-5, with 7 bases lining up with TRBD1. In germline, CDR1 is SGHDT, CDR2 YYEEEE. Trimming cost V 0 bases and J 1 base; bases outside gene matches: 3. The CDR3 extends over 15 amino acids.